A selection of T cell receptor beta chains follows, all from one sample in a study of OX40 agonist ivuxolimab in advanced cancers. Libraries were prepared by immunoSEQ multiplex PCR; TCRdb keeps only in-frame clonotypes and omits some of them. In the table there are roughly 71,000 clones, around 83% of which are singletons. The sample was CD4+ or CD8+ T cells sorted from blood, taken in a trial of the OX40 agonist ivuxolimab. These receptors originate from an adult with an advanced solid tumor such as melanoma, head and neck, liver or kidney cancer. Both conserved end residues are part of each CDR3. D genes are given only for firm matches. Clone size is not always given. Where it is, it says once, few, many or a class for expanded clones.

clone_size,d_call,v_call,j_call,cdr3_nt,cdr3_aa
NA,TRBD2,TRBV27,TRBJ2-2,TGTGCCAGCAGTTTAAGTCTAGCGGGAGAGGGGGAGCTGTTTTTT,CASSLSLAGEGELFF
NA,NA,TRBV6-5,TRBJ1-5,TGTGCCAGCAGTTACTCTCAGGATCAGCCCCAGCATTTT,CASSYSQDQPQHF
few,NA,TRBV6-1,TRBJ1-2,TGTGCCAGCAGCCCGAACAGGGACCCCAGCTATGGCTACACCTTC,CASSPNRDPSYGYTF
once,NA,TRBV4-1,TRBJ1-5,TGCGCCAGCAGCCCAGAGGGGTCCAATCAGCCCCAGCATTTT,CASSPEGSNQPQHF
NA,TRBD1,TRBV5-1,TRBJ1-6,TGCGCCAGCAGGGATACCGGGACAGGATCAAATTCACCCCTCCACTTT,CASRDTGTGSNSPLHF
NA,NA,TRBV2,TRBJ1-1,TGTGCCAGCAGTGAACTCGAGAACACTGAAGCTTTCTTT,CASSELENTEAFF
NA,TRBD1,TRBV5-4,TRBJ1-6,TGTGCCAGCAGCTTGGGACAGGGGGCCTCACCCCTCCACTTT,CASSLGQGASPLHF
NA,TRBD1,TRBV9,TRBJ1-6,TGTGCCAGCAGCGAGCGACAGGGGGGACATAATTCACCCCTCCACTTT,CASSERQGGHNSPLHF
NA,NA,TRBV7-3,TRBJ2-5,TGTGCCAGCAGCGCGGGGCCCTCGACGGAGACCCAGTACTTC,CASSAGPSTETQYF
NA,NA,TRBV6-4,TRBJ1-5,TGTGCCAGCAGTCCCTCCCATGGACAGCCCCAGCATTTT,CASSPSHGQPQHF
NA,NA,TRBV4-3,TRBJ1-2,TGCGCCAGCAGCCAAGACCGGATGGACGGCTATGGCTACACCTTC,CASSQDRMDGYGYTF